The next 6 T cell receptor beta chains were all read from a single sample in a study of spatial heterogeneity in lung cancer. TCRdb itself ran the 5' RACE reads through MiXCR, one entry per CDR3 protein. This table holds around 110,000 distinct CDR3 sequences, less than 15% found once. Documented time point: blood at routine non-recurrence follow-up after resection. From tumor, nontumor lung or frozen PBMC, whole RNA was taken unsorted for sequencing. The sequenced sample was PBMCs, obtained at follow-up. These receptors were collected from a male donor with early-stage non-small cell lung cancer.

This rearrangement joins TRBV20-1 to TRBJ2-4, with 7 bases identical to TRBD1. This CDR3 spans 15 amino acids. With 2 bases clipped from V and 0 bases from J, the junction kept 4 bases outside the gene matches. In germline, CDR1 is DFQATT, CDR2 SNEGSKA (reference sequence). The DNA for the CDR3 is TGCAGTGCTAGAACACAGGGGTTAGCCAAAAACATTCAGTACTTC. As protein: CSARTQGLAKNIQYF.

The rearrangement links TRBV7-9 to TRBJ2-3, with 7 bases aligning to TRBD2. The V segment lost 8 bases and the J segment 1 base; nucleotides outside the gene matches: 9. The CDR3 runs 15 residues. Germline-derived CDR1 and CDR2 are SEHNR and FQNEAQ (reference sequence). CDR3 in amino acids: CASQRSLAGTDTQYF. CDR3 DNA: TGTGCCAGCCAGAGGAGCCTAGCGGGCACAGATACGCAGTATTTT.

This clonotype showed up just a few times. The chain links TRBV10-3 to TRBJ1-6, with D tentatively TRBD1 (5 bases). CDR3 length equals 14 residues. Trimming took off 11 bases at V and 4 bases at J, with 15 bases between the two ends. Per the germline V gene, CDR1 is ENHRY and CDR2 is SYGVKD. The CDR3 loop reads CASGGDPYNSPLHF. CDR3 nucleotide sequence: TGTGCCTCTGGGGGGGACCCGTATAATTCACCCCTCCACTTT.

This clonotype was seen at least ten times. The chain couples TRBV4-1 to TRBJ1-1; D call uncertain. The germline CDR1 and CDR2 sequences are MGHRA and YSYEKL. This CDR3 contains 13 residues. The V end was cut by 1 base, the J end by 8 bases, with 11 bases between. The CDR3 here is CASSQGISAEAFF. CDR3 DNA: TGCGCCAGCAGCCAAGGCATTTCGGCAGAAGCTTTCTTT.

There are many counts of this clonotype. The J gene is TRBJ2-7, the V gene TRBV29-1, with D unresolved. This CDR3 has 12 residues. Germline V CDR1 and CDR2: SQVTM, ANQGSEA. V was pared by 4 bases and J by 7 bases, with 14 bases between. The CDR3 coding sequence is TGCAGCGTTGCTCGAGGTTCAGGAGAGCAGTACTTC. Its translation: CSVARGSGEQYF.

This chain connects TRBV30 to TRBJ1-2, with D unresolved. The CDR3 runs 9 residues. Trimming pared 8 bases from V and 5 bases from J, leaving 6 bases between. Germline V gene data show CDR1 as GTSNPN and CDR2 as SVGIG (reference sequence). CDR3 loop: CATEYGYTF. The CDR3 coding sequence is TGTGCCACCGAATATGGCTACACCTTC.